The following is a T cell receptor beta chain sequence with its context. This clonotype was seen a handful of times. The antigen this receptor binds is unknown. Qualities for individual bases were not recorded, and no much larger clone is one base off. Library generation was performed with 5' RACE. These reads were obtained on an Illumina HiSeq 2500. The second PCR ran for roughly 7 to 12 cycles and used a J-beta primer mix along with a sample-barcoded 5' primer. A unique molecular identifier was introduced onto each TCR beta cDNA molecule by a template-switch 5' adaptor carrying 12 random nucleotides. Each sample yielded at least 3 million CDR3-containing paired-end reads. All of the RNA was converted into first-strand cDNA using the Mint cDNA synthesis kit, with a TRBC-specific oligonucleotide serving as the primer. After uracil-DNA glycosylase treatment, a first 18-cycle PCR used universal primers M1SS and BC2_uni_R on all cDNA. In the source study's methods: For normalization, 1 million high-quality reads, each with a distinct molecular identifier, were randomly selected from each sample. Instead of being binned into consensus sequences, reads with shared molecular identifiers were discarded. CDR3 identification, clonotype clustering and error correction used MiTCR with a Q25 quality threshold and the strictest error-elimination algorithm. A nonparametric unseen species model using Euler transformation provided a lower-bound estimate of total TCR beta diversity. Using fastp trimming at Q25 and MiXCR clonotype assembly, TCRdb reanalyzed the public sequencing data and kept in-frame beta chains. All rows with the same CDR3 protein become a single entry with the most common DNA and genes. These V and J calls are TCRdb output, not the study's own analysis. For this sample there are 1.5 million to 1.9 million distinct CDR3 sequences; roughly two fifths appear just once. Of the sample, under 5% falls within the top ten clones.

The data were obtained in a study of blood T cells in healthy people across ages (dated by TCRdb to the mid-2010s). Study-level background: Template switching captured roughly one uniquely barcoded TCR beta cDNA molecule per two T cells in model experiments. The donors were split into four age groups: young (average 16 years), middle-aged (roughly 40), aged (62) and long-lived (approximately 80). To avoid experimental bias, donors of different ages were distributed randomly across sequencing lanes. Age-related changes in TCR beta repertoire diversity were measured in the study by deep sequencing normalized with unique cDNA molecular identifiers. The study analyzed two additional independent replicas of 1 million unique cDNA reads from the same blood draw for two donors, one aged 18 to 30 and one aged 80 or older. Study-level results and caveats: Observed TCR beta diversity per million T cells fell roughly linearly with age, and a significant reduction was already apparent by age approximately 40. Observed TCR beta diversity correlated strongly with the percentage of naive T cells measured by flow cytometry. Compared with the aged group, the long-lived group had more naive CD4+ T cells, fewer expanded clones and increased TCR diversity, a pattern suggesting age selection. Because donor CMV infection status was unknown, age-related changes in expanded clonotypes were potentially confounded. Conclusive comparison of naive and antigen-experienced compartments was prevented by the profiling of bulk unsorted PBMCs. Estimates of total diversity from one million sequenced T cells were regarded as lower bounds and underestimates.

The donors were roughly 40 Caucasian individuals from Russia, aged 6 to 90 years, who were systemically healthy. About 10 milliliters of peripheral blood were collected from each donor into EDTA-treated Vacutainer tubes. Ficoll-Paque density-gradient centrifugation was used to isolate PBMCs, with at least 6 million per sample. Trizol reagent was used to extract total RNA from the PBMCs, yielding at least 6 micrograms per sample. Naive CD45RAhigh/CD27high T cell percentages were measured by flow cytometry on a PBMC aliquot from every donor. The germline V gene (reference sequence) supplies CDR1 DFQATT and CDR2 SNEGSKA. V drops 0 bases and J drops 4 bases, leaving 12 bases in between. Reading from cysteine to phenylalanine, the CDR3 counts 14 amino acids. Here the CDR3 DNA is all that survives: 42 bases in frame from base 1.

The sequence derives from a young woman in good health. The sample comprised blood. This chain is built from TRBV20-1 and TRBJ1-2; tentative D gene TRBD1, with 5 bases matching. DNA sequence: TGCAGTGCTAGAGATCGCCAGGGTTCCTATGGCTACACCTTC. It translates as CSARDRQGSYGYTF.